This T cell receptor beta chain is from a study of cytomegalovirus exposure and HLA in healthy donors. Study summary: An early release of data contained about 85 million unique TCRs, which came from HLA-typed donors. Whole-study results and caveats: Some V segments could not be told apart, so they were left out, TRBV6-2 and TRBV6-3 among them. In a later analysis, most CMV-associated TCR beta chains appeared HLA-restricted.

V dropped 3 bases and J dropped 5 bases, with 13 bases sitting between them. Looked up from germline, CDR1 is LNHDA and CDR2 is SQIVND (reference sequence). This CDR3 has 15 residues. A multiplex PCR was run with 60 Vbeta primers and 13 Jbeta primers. The method was immunoSEQ multiplex PCR; TCRdb's version includes in-frame clones alone and lacks a portion of them. The profile shows approximately 120,000 clones, 81% of them singletons. Turning to this clone: The antigen remains unidentified.

The chain has TRBV19 and TRBJ1-4; tentatively, D is TRBD1 (5 bases). The clonotype originates from a man between 18 and 29 years old in good health and CMV-seropositive. What was sequenced was PBMCs. CDR3 residues: CASSILRGTNEKLFF. The CDR3 DNA reads TGTGCCAGTAGTATTTTAAGGGGCACCAATGAAAAACTGTTTTTT.